The 17 T cell receptor beta chains below were found in one sample sequenced in a study of OX40 agonist ivuxolimab in advanced cancers. The library came from the immunoSEQ multiplex PCR assay. The table comes from immuneACCESS by way of TCRdb, which keeps in-frame sequences with V and J called. Part of the clones is missing from these tables; in studies checked, under half for an unresolved V gene and the rest for unknown reasons. This sample has around 69,000 clones in its table, and 85% to 90% of those were observed once. Together, the top ten hold 6.5% of the sample. The source material was CD4+ or CD8+ T cells sorted from blood, sampled in a trial of the OX40 agonist ivuxolimab. The receptor source for this set is an adult with an advanced solid tumor such as melanoma, head and neck, liver or kidney cancer.

The V gene is TRBV6-5, the J gene TRBJ1-1; D not certain. The CDR3 totals 13 residues. Between the trimmed V and J ends, which lost 4 bases and 4 bases, there was a span of 10 bases. Per germline, CDR1 MNHEY and CDR2 SVGAGI. This chain's CDR3 is CASSFAGLTEAFF. CDR3 DNA sequence: TGTGCCAGCAGTTTTGCCGGTCTCACTGAAGCTTTCTTT.

V gene TRBV19 combines with J gene TRBJ1-1; 9 nucleotides align to TRBD1. CDR1 and CDR2 from the germline V gene are LNHDA and SQIVND (reference sequence). CDR3 length: 16 amino acids. V lost 3 bases, J lost 5 bases, and 10 bases stayed unmatched. CDR3 nucleotides: TGTGCCAGTAGTATTGGAGACAGGGGGATGAGGACTGAAGCTTTCTTT. Protein: CASSIGDRGMRTEAFF. Full variable domain (rest looked up from reference TRBV19 and TRBJ1-1): DGGITQSPKYLFRKEGQNVTLSCEQNLNHDAMYWYRQDPGQGLRLIYYSQIVNDFQKGDIAEGYSVSREKKESFPLTVTSAQKNPTAFYLCASSIGDRGMRTEAFFGQGTRLTVV.

This clone has just one count. The chain links TRBV19 to TRBJ1-5; 9 nucleotides agree with TRBD1. The CDR3 extends over 15 amino acids. Germline values: CDR1 LNHDA, CDR2 SQIVND (reference sequence). V was clipped by 7 bases and J by 2 bases; unmatched bases: 6. As DNA, the CDR3 is TGTGCCAGTACCCCACAGGGGGCGGGCAATCAGCCCCAGCATTTT. Its translation: CASTPQGAGNQPQHF.

This chain joins TRBV27 and TRBJ1-2; D is uncertain. V lost 5 bases to trimming and J lost 4 bases, with 17 bases between them. The CDR3 has 15 residues. The germline gives CDR1 MNHEY, CDR2 SMNVEV (reference sequence). The CDR3: CASSPLAGTFYGYTF. The CDR3 coding sequence is TGTGCCAGCAGTCCCCTGGCAGGAACCTTCTATGGCTACACCTTC.

The chain couples TRBV4-1 to TRBJ2-7; 9 positions agree with TRBD2. Trimming took 1 base from V and 5 from J; bases not matched to a gene: 9. Per the germline V gene, CDR1 is MGHRA and CDR2 is YSYEKL. The CDR3 has 16 amino acids. CDR3 in amino acids: CASSQAASGVGDEQYF. CDR3 nucleotide sequence: TGCGCCAGCAGCCAAGCGGCTAGCGGGGTTGGGGACGAGCAGTACTTC.

The rearrangement uses TRBV7-2 and TRBJ2-5, with D perhaps matching TRBD1 (5 bases). CDR1 SGHTA and CDR2 FQGNSA come from the germline V gene. The CDR3 is made up of 14 amino acids. Trimming stripped 1 base from V and 1 base from J, with 7 bases between. CDR3 sequence: CASSLEGLQETQYF. The CDR3 coding sequence is TGTGCCAGCAGCTTAGAGGGGCTCCAAGAGACCCAGTACTTC.

As DNA, the CDR3 is TGTGCCAGCAGCTTAGTACACGTGACTACCAGCTCCTACGAGCAGTACTTC. The encoded protein is CASSLVHVTTSSYEQYF. The genes are TRBV7-2 and TRBJ2-7; D possibly corresponds to TRBD2 (5 bases). Trimming took off 1 base at V and 0 bases at J, with 16 bases between the two ends. CDR3 length: 17 amino acids. The germline gives CDR1 SGHTA, CDR2 FQGNSA.

The V call is TRBV19, the J call TRBJ1-1, with 8 bases matching TRBD1. The CDR3 has 15 residues. Trimming removed 2 bases from V and 2 bases from J; junction bases left unmatched: 4. Germline CDR1 LNHDA, CDR2 SQIVND (reference sequence). CDR3 sequence: CASSIIGQGNTEAFF. In nucleotides, the CDR3 is TGTGCCAGTAGTATAATAGGACAGGGCAACACTGAAGCTTTCTTT.

The chain recombines TRBV15 with TRBJ1-1; TRBD1 is a possible D gene (6 bases). This CDR3 region has 13 residues. Trimming cost V 4 bases and J 4 bases, with 10 bases left between them. Germline assignment: CDR1 LNHNV and CDR2 YYDKDF (reference sequence). The CDR3 spells CATSNLQGTEAFF. DNA for the CDR3: TGTGCCACCAGCAATTTACAGGGCACTGAAGCTTTCTTT.

The CDR3 sequence is CASSRLRQRQETQYF. CDR3 DNA sequence: TGTGCCAGCAGCCGCCTAAGACAGCGACAAGAGACCCAGTACTTC. V usage is TRBV6-6 and J usage is TRBJ2-5; tentatively, D is TRBD1 (5 bases). Germline V gene data show CDR1 as MNHNY and CDR2 as SVGAGI (reference sequence). CDR3 size: 15 residues. Deletions cut 6 bases from V and 2 bases from J, with 16 bases between.

The chain carries TRBV4-2 and TRBJ1-1; TRBD1 might be the D (6 bases). The CDR3 contains 15 residues. Per germline, CDR1 LGHNA and CDR2 YNFKEQ. V was pared by 5 bases and J by 7 bases, with 20 bases between. This CDR3 reads CASSSEGKGVGEAFF. CDR3 nucleotides: TGTGCCAGCAGCTCCGAGGGTAAGGGGGTGGGTGAAGCTTTCTTT.

The rearrangement joins TRBV4-3 to TRBJ1-5; unclear D gene. The V end was cut by 0 bases, the J end by 7 bases, with 7 bases between. The CDR3 extends over 13 amino acids. CDR1 and CDR2 (germline): LGHNA, YSLEER. The CDR3: CASSQDLAQPQHF. CDR3 nucleotide sequence: TGCGCCAGCAGCCAAGATTTGGCCCAGCCCCAGCATTTT.

The chain joins TRBV5-4 to TRBJ1-2, with D tentatively TRBD1 (5 bases). Germline V gene sequence: CDR1 SGHNT, CDR2 YYREEE (reference sequence). Trimming took 1 base from V and 9 from J, leaving 13 bases between them. The CDR3 extends over 13 amino acids. The CDR3 here is CASSLIREIRYTF. Here the CDR3 DNA reads TGTGCCAGCAGCTTGATCAGGGAGATTCGCTACACCTTC.

The rearrangement links TRBV7-6 to TRBJ2-7; no clear D gene. The CDR3 is 13 residues long. From germline, CDR1 is SGHVS and CDR2 FNYEAQ. V shed 5 bases and J shed 4 bases, with 12 bases lying between them. CDR3 DNA sequence: TGTGCCAGCAGCCCCTCGGACGGTTACGAGCAGTACTTC. It specifies CASSPSDGYEQYF.

The chain employs TRBV19 and TRBJ2-7; D call uncertain. There are 14 residues in the CDR3. CDR1 is LNHDA, CDR2 SQIVND, per germline (reference sequence). The V end lost 5 bases, the J end lost 2 bases, and 13 bases lay between the germline ends. The CDR3 here is CASSSSDKPYEQYF. The CDR3 DNA reads TGTGCCAGTAGTTCTTCAGACAAGCCCTACGAGCAGTACTTC.

CDR3 nucleotide sequence: TGTGCCAGCAGCCAACAAGAGTACGGGACCTACGAGCAGTACTTC. This translates into CASSQQEYGTYEQYF. This chain links TRBV4-2 with TRBJ2-7; D might be TRBD2 (5 bases). CDR3 length: 15 amino acids. Germline V gene sequence: CDR1 LGHNA, CDR2 YNFKEQ. V was pared by 2 bases and J by 2 bases, with 13 bases between.

This clone ranks as large. The rearrangement joins TRBV19 to TRBJ1-2; 7 bases match TRBD1. CDR1 and CDR2 from the germline V gene are LNHDA and SQIVND (reference sequence). The CDR3 covers 13 residues. The junction had 8 bases not matched to a gene; V was cut back by 5 bases and J by 8 bases. CDR3: CASSVTGRRGYTF. In DNA, the CDR3 is TGTGCCAGTAGTGTGACAGGGAGGAGAGGCTACACCTTC.